This is a list of T cell receptor beta chains from one sample in a study of blood T cell repertoires in COVID-19. Profiling relied on immunoSEQ multiplex PCR, and the TCRdb table lists in-frame clones only, not all of them. This sample yields 400,000 to 450,000 clones, of which approximately 90% are seen a single time; more than 0.7% belongs to the top ten. Sequencing was done on a sample of peripheral blood. The origin of the receptors is a man between 18 and 35 years old with COVID-19, enrolled during active disease. The CDR3 runs from the conserved cysteine through the conserved F or W. A D gene is named only where the DNA matches it firmly. Size tells how often a clone was seen (once, few, many) or the class of an expanded clone, and some rows leave it out.

>.|TRBV6-2/TRBV6-3|.|TRBJ1-4
CASSYGGARGNEKLFF
TGTGCCAGCAGTTACGGGGGCGCCAGGGGAAATGAAAAACTGTTTTTT
>few|TRBV6-2/TRBV6-3|.|TRBJ1-2
CASSRGTANYGYTF
TGTGCCAGCAGTAGGGGCACAGCTAACTATGGCTACACCTTC
>.|TRBV4-1|.|TRBJ2-7
CASSQGKGVYEQYF
TGCGCCAGCAGCCAGGGGAAGGGGGTGTACGAGCAGTACTTC
>.|TRBV5-4|TRBD1|TRBJ2-1
CASSFPGTGDNEQFF
TGTGCCAGCAGCTTCCCCGGGACAGGGGACAATGAGCAGTTCTTC
>.|TRBV19|.|TRBJ1-1
CASSISTLNTEAFF
TGTGCCAGTAGTATAAGCACTCTTAACACTGAAGCTTTCTTT
>.|TRBV13|TRBD1|TRBJ2-7
CASLTADREDLYHYEQYF
TGTGCCAGCCTCACCGCGGACAGGGAAGATCTTTATCATTACGAGCAGTACTTC
>once|TRBV7-9|.|TRBJ2-1
CASTNFVNEQFF
TGTGCCAGCACCAACTTTGTCAATGAGCAGTTCTTC
>few|TRBV5-1|TRBD1|TRBJ2-3
CASRSRGQSTDTQYF
TGCGCCAGCAGATCCAGGGGGCAGAGCACAGATACGCAGTATTTT
>.|TRBV7-9|.|TRBJ2-1
CASSLAGPAEQFF
TGTGCCAGCAGCTTAGCGGGGCCGGCTGAGCAGTTCTTC
>.|TRBV5-1|TRBD2|TRBJ2-2
CASALGGFLNTGELFF
TGCGCCAGCGCCTTGGGAGGGTTCTTGAACACCGGGGAGCTGTTTTTT
>.|TRBV19|TRBD1|TRBJ1-2
CASSRPNTGVNYGYTF
TGTGCCAGTAGTAGACCCAATACAGGGGTCAACTATGGCTACACCTTC
>.|TRBV4-1|.|TRBJ2-3
CASTPTTSRSTDTQYF
TGCGCCAGCACCCCTACAACTAGCCGTAGCACAGATACGCAGTATTTT
>.|TRBV5-1|TRBD1|TRBJ2-5
CASSTIHRGRGETQYF
TGCGCCAGCAGCACCATTCACAGGGGGCGCGGTGAGACCCAGTACTTC
>.|TRBV7-9|.|TRBJ1-2
CASSLQNRDGYTF
TGTGCCAGCAGCTTACAGAACAGGGATGGCTACACCTTC
>.|TRBV3-1/TRBV3-2|TRBD2|TRBJ2-3
CASSQDQERGRTDTQYF
TGTGCCAGCAGCCAAGATCAGGAGCGGGGTCGCACAGATACGCAGTATTTT
>.|TRBV20-1|.|TRBJ1-1
CSASQGDSHTEAFF
TGCAGTGCTAGTCAAGGAGACAGTCACACTGAAGCTTTCTTT
>.|TRBV5-1|.|TRBJ2-2
CASSLDRANTGELFF
TGCGCCAGCAGCTTGGACAGGGCGAACACCGGGGAGCTGTTTTTT
>.|TRBV5-1|TRBD2|TRBJ2-3
CASSLGGTSGGPPSTDTQYF
TGCGCCAGCAGCTTGGGCGGGACTAGCGGGGGCCCACCGTCCACAGATACGCAGTATTTT
>.|TRBV18|TRBD1|TRBJ1-4
CASSRGGTDNEKLFF
TGTGCCAGCTCACGTGGCGGGACAGACAATGAAAAACTGTTTTTT
>.|TRBV28|.|TRBJ2-3
CASSLGSLGTDTQYF
TGTGCCAGCAGTTTAGGGAGCCTAGGGACAGATACGCAGTATTTT
>.|TRBV19|TRBD1|TRBJ2-7
CASSPWTGGYEQYF
TGTGCCAGTAGTCCGTGGACAGGGGGCTACGAGCAGTACTTC
>.|TRBV6-1|TRBD2|TRBJ2-7
CASSEWGGSSYEQYF
TGTGCCAGCAGTGAATGGGGAGGGAGCTCCTACGAGCAGTACTTC
>.|TRBV6-5|TRBD1|TRBJ1-2
CASSPTGGYGYTF
TGTGCCAGCAGTCCGACAGGGGGCTATGGCTACACCTTC
>.|TRBV7-8|.|TRBJ2-7
CASSLEPGAYEQYF
TGTGCCAGCAGCTTGGAACCGGGGGCCTACGAGCAGTACTTC
>once|TRBV4-2|TRBD1|TRBJ1-2
CASSHGTGINLNYGYTF
TGTGCCAGCAGCCATGGGACAGGGATAAATCTTAACTATGGCTACACCTTC
>.|TRBV4-1|.|TRBJ1-5
CASSQPGHSNQPQHF
TGCGCCAGCAGCCAACCGGGACATAGCAATCAGCCCCAGCATTTT
>once|TRBV10-3|TRBD1|TRBJ1-2
CAIRTGNNYGYTF
TGTGCCATCAGGACAGGGAATAACTATGGCTACACCTTC
>.|TRBV4-1|.|TRBJ1-4
CASSQGGLGEKLFF
TGCGCCAGCAGCCAAGGGGGACTAGGGGAAAAACTGTTTTTT
>.|TRBV3-1/TRBV3-2|TRBD1|TRBJ2-7
CASSPGPQGDYEQYF
TGTGCCAGCAGCCCTGGGCCACAGGGGGATTACGAGCAGTACTTC
>.|TRBV5-1|.|TRBJ1-2
CASRTTENYGYTF
TGCGCCAGCAGGACGACAGAGAACTATGGCTACACCTTC
>.|TRBV5-5|.|TRBJ2-7
CASTGPHEQYF
TGTGCCAGCACCGGTCCCCACGAGCAGTACTTC
>.|TRBV27|TRBD1|TRBJ1-2
CASRGQQYGYTF
TGTGCCAGCAGGGGACAGCAATATGGCTACACCTTC
>many|TRBV4-1|TRBD1|TRBJ1-6
CASSQAWTRQGRSPLHF
TGCGCCAGCAGCCAGGCCTGGACCCGACAGGGGCGATCACCCCTCCACTTT
>.|TRBV27|TRBD2|TRBJ2-7
CASSTTSGSSYEQYF
TGTGCCAGCAGTACGACTAGCGGGAGCTCCTACGAGCAGTACTTC
>.|TRBV7-3|TRBD2|TRBJ2-1
CASSEKGISGRGRDEQFF
TGTGCCAGCAGCGAAAAAGGCATAAGCGGGAGAGGAAGGGATGAGCAGTTCTTC
>.|TRBV6-6|.|TRBJ2-3
CASSSETKSTDTQYF
TGTGCCAGCAGTTCCGAAACAAAATCTACAGATACGCAGTATTTT
>once|TRBV7-9|.|TRBJ1-5
CASSYSLNQPQHF
TGTGCCAGCAGTTACAGCCTCAATCAGCCCCAGCATTTT
>.|TRBV29-1|TRBD1|TRBJ1-2
CSVAVTGSTYGYTF
TGCAGCGTTGCGGTGACAGGGTCGACCTATGGCTACACCTTC
>.|TRBV6-2/TRBV6-3|TRBD2|TRBJ2-5
CASSYFGGDQETQYF
TGTGCCAGCAGTTACTTCGGGGGGGACCAAGAGACCCAGTACTTC
>.|TRBV19|TRBD1|TRBJ2-5
CASRGTGLYQETQYF
TGTGCCAGTAGGGGGACAGGGCTGTACCAAGAGACCCAGTACTTC
>.|TRBV5-5|.|TRBJ1-5
CASSLEGHASNQPQHF
TGTGCCAGCAGCTTGGAGGGACACGCTAGCAATCAGCCCCAGCATTTT
>.|TRBV7-8|TRBD2|TRBJ2-4
CASSFEWGASGEKGRTQYF
TGTGCCAGCAGCTTTGAATGGGGGGCTAGCGGGGAGAAGGGGAGGACTCAGTACTTC
>.|TRBV6-5|TRBD1|TRBJ2-2
CASSTRTGFGGELFF
TGTGCCAGCAGTACCAGGACAGGGTTCGGCGGGGAGCTGTTTTTT
>.|TRBV19|.|TRBJ1-4
CASRWGEDEKLFF
TGTGCCAGTAGGTGGGGGGAAGACGAAAAACTGTTTTTT
>.|TRBV25-1|TRBD1|TRBJ2-7
CASTPNRGPYEQYF
TGTGCCAGCACTCCCAACAGGGGACCCTACGAGCAGTACTTC
>.|TRBV29-1|.|TRBJ1-1
CSAVNTEAFF
TGCAGCGCCGTGAACACTGAAGCTTTCTTT
>.|TRBV29-1|TRBD1|TRBJ1-3
CSVEADRAGNTIYF
TGCAGCGTTGAAGCGGACAGGGCTGGAAACACCATATATTTT
>.|TRBV9|.|TRBJ2-1
CASSVYGVSSYNEQFF
TGTGCCAGCAGCGTATACGGGGTCAGCTCCTACAATGAGCAGTTCTTC
>.|TRBV5-1|.|TRBJ2-7
CASSLETGLSYEQYF
TGCGCCAGCAGCTTGGAAACAGGCCTTAGTTACGAGCAGTACTTC
>.|TRBV25-1|.|TRBJ2-2
CASRAGTLNTGELFF
TGTGCCAGCAGGGCCGGGACACTGAACACCGGGGAGCTGTTTTTT
>.|TRBV29-1|.|TRBJ2-3
CSVYRESTDTQYF
TGCAGCGTTTATCGGGAAAGCACAGATACGCAGTATTTT
>.|TRBV6-6|TRBD2|TRBJ2-3
CASSSSGGEADTQYF
TGTGCCAGCAGTTCTAGCGGGGGGGAAGCAGATACGCAGTATTTT
>.|TRBV6-2/TRBV6-3|TRBD1|TRBJ1-2
CASSLTGASHYGYTF
TGTGCCAGCAGTCTGACAGGGGCTAGCCACTATGGCTACACCTTC